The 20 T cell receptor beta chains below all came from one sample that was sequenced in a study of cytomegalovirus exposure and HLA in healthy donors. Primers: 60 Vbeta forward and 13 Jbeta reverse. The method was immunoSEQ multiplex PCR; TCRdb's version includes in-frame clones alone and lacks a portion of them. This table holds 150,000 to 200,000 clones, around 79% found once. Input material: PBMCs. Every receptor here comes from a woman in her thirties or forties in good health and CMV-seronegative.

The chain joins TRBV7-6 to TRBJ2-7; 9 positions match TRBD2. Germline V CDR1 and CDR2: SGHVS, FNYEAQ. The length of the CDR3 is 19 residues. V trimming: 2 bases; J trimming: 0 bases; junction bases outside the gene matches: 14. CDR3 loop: CASSLRGSGGHTTSYEQYF. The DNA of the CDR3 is TGTGCCAGCAGCTTACGGGGTAGCGGGGGCCACACGACCTCCTACGAGCAGTACTTC.

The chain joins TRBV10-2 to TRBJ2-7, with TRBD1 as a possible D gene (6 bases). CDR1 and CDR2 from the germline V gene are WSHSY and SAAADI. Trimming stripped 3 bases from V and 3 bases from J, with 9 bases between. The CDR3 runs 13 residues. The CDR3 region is CASSETRGYEQYF. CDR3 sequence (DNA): TGCGCCAGCAGTGAAACCAGGGGCTACGAGCAGTACTTC.

The CDR3 reads CASSPPGLAEKETQYF. The CDR3 DNA reads as TGTGCCAGCTCACCACCGGGACTAGCGGAGAAAGAGACCCAGTACTTC. The chain carries TRBV18 and TRBJ2-5; 11 bases are a match to TRBD2. V shed 0 bases, J shed 3 bases, and the junction held 3 bases outside the gene matches. This CDR3 spans 16 amino acids. Germline V gene lookup returns CDR1 KGHSH and CDR2 LQKENI. Full variable domain (outside the CDR3, taken from reference TRBV18 and TRBJ2-5): NAGVMQNPRHLVRRRGQEARLRCSPMKGHSHVYWYRQLPEEGLKFMVYLQKENIIDESGMPKERFSAEFPKEGPSILRIQQVVRGDSAAYFCASSPPGLAEKETQYFGPGTRLLVL.

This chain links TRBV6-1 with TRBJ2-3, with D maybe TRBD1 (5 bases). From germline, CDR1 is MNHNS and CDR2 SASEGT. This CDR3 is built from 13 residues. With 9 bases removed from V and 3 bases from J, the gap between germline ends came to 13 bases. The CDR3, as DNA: TGTGCCAGTAGACAGTTCAGGACAGATACGCAGTATTTT. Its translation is CASRQFRTDTQYF.

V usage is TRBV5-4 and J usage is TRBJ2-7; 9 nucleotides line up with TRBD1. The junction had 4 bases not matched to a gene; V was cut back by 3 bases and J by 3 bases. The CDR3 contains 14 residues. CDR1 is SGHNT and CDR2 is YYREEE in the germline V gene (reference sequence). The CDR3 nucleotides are TGTGCCAGCAGCTCCGGGACAGGGAGCTACGAGCAGTACTTC. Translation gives CASSSGTGSYEQYF.

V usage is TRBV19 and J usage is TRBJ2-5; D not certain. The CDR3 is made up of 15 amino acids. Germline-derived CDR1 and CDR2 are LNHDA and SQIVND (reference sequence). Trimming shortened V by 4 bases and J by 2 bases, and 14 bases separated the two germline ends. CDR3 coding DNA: TGTGCCAGTAGTAAGATTAATACGGAGCAAGAGACCCAGTACTTC. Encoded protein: CASSKINTEQETQYF.

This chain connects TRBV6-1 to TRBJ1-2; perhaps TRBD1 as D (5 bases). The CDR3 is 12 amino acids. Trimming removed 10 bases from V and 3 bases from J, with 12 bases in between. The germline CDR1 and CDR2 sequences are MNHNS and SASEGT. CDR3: CAITGTDYGYTF. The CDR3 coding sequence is TGTGCCATCACCGGGACTGACTATGGCTACACCTTC.

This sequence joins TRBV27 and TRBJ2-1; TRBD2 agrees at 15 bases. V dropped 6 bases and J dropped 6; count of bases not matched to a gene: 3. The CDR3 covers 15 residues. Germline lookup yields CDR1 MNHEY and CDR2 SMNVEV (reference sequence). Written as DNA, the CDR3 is TGTGCCAGCAGCCCGGGACTAGCGGGGGGCAATGAGCAGTTCTTC. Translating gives CASSPGLAGGNEQFF.

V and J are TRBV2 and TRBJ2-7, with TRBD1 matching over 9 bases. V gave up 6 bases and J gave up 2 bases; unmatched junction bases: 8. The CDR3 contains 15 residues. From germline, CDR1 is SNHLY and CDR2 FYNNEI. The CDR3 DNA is TGTGCCAGCAGGGCTGGGACAGGGATACCCTACGAGCAGTACTTC. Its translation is CASRAGTGIPYEQYF. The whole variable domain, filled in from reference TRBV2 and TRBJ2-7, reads EPEVTQTPSHQVTQMGQEVILRCVPISNHLYFYWYRQILGQKVEFLVSFYNNEISEKSEIFDDQFSVERPDGSNFTLKIRSTKLEDSAMYFCASRAGTGIPYEQYFGPGTRLTVT.

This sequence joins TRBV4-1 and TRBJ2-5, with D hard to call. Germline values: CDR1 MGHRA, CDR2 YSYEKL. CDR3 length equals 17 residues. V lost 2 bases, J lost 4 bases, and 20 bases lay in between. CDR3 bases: TGCGCCAGCAGCCAACTCCCTTCCCTTTCGAGTAGAGAGACCCAGTACTTC. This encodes CASSQLPSLSSRETQYF.

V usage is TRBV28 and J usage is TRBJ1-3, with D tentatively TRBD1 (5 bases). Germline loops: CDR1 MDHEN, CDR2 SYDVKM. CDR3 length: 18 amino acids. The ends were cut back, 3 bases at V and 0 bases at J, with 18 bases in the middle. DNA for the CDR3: TGTGCCAGCAGTTTTTTCCCCCTGTGGGGCCCCTCTGGAAACACCATATATTTT. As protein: CASSFFPLWGPSGNTIYF.

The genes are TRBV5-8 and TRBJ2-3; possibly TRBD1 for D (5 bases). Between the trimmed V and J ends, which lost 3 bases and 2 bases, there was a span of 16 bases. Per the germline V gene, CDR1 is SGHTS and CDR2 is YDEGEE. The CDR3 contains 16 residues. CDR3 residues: CASSSGQGWDTDTQYF. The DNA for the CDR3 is TGTGCCAGCAGCTCCGGGCAGGGCTGGGACACAGATACGCAGTATTTT.

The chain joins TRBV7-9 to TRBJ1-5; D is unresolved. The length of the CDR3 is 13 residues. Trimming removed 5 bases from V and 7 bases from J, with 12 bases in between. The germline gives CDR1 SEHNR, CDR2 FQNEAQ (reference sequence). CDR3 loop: CASSLGPYQPQHF. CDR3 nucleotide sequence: TGTGCCAGCAGCCTAGGGCCATACCAGCCCCAGCATTTT.

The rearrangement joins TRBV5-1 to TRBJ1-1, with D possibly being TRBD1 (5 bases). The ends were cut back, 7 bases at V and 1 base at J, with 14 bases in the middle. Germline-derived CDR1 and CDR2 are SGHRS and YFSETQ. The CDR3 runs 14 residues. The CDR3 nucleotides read TGCGCCAGCCAAAGGCTGGGGGGGAACACTGAAGCTTTCTTT. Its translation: CASQRLGGNTEAFF. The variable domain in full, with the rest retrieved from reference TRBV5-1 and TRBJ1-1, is KAGVTQTPRYLIKTRGQQVTLSCSPISGHRSVSWYQQTPGQGLQFLFEYFSETQRNKGNFPGRFSGRQFSNSRSEMNVSTLELGDSALYLCASQRLGGNTEAFFGQGTRLTVV.

The CDR3 region is CASSLLRGIETQYF. The DNA of the CDR3 is TGTGCCAGCAGCTTGCTGCGGGGTATCGAGACCCAGTACTTC. The gene calls are TRBV5-5 and TRBJ2-5, with D perhaps matching TRBD2 (6 bases). Germline CDR1 SGHKS, CDR2 YYEKEE (reference sequence). Trimming removed 1 base at V and 5 bases at J, with 12 bases between. The CDR3 is 14 amino acids.

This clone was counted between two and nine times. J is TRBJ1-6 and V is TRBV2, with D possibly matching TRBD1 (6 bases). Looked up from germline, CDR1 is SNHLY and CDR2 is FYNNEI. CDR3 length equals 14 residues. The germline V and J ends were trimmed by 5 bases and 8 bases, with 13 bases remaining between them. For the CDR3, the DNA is TGTGCCAGCAGTTGGCAGGGGATAGATTCACCCCTCCACTTT. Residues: CASSWQGIDSPLHF. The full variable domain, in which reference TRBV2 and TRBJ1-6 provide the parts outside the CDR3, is EPEVTQTPSHQVTQMGQEVILRCVPISNHLYFYWYRQILGQKVEFLVSFYNNEISEKSEIFDDQFSVERPDGSNFTLKIRSTKLEDSAMYFCASSWQGIDSPLHFGNGTRLTVT.

For the CDR3, the DNA is TGTGCCAGTTCGGTAAACTATGGCTACACCTTC. Its protein is CASSVNYGYTF. The chain uses TRBV28 and TRBJ1-2; no clear D. V lost 9 bases to trimming and J lost 2 bases, with 7 bases between them. The CDR3 runs to 11 residues. Germline CDR1 reads MDHEN; CDR2 reads SYDVKM.

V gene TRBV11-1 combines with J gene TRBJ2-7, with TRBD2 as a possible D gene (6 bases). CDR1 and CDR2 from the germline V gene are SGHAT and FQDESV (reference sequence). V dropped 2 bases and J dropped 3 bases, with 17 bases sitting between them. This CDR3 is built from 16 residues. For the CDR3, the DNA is TGTGCCAGCAGCTTAACGGGGGTTGAGGGTGGCTACGAGCAGTACTTC. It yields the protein CASSLTGVEGGYEQYF.

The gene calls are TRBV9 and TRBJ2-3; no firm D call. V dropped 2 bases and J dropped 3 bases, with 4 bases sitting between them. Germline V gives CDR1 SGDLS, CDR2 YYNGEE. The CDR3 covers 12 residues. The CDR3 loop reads CASSVRTDTQYF. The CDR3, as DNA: TGTGCCAGCAGCGTCCGGACAGATACGCAGTATTTT.

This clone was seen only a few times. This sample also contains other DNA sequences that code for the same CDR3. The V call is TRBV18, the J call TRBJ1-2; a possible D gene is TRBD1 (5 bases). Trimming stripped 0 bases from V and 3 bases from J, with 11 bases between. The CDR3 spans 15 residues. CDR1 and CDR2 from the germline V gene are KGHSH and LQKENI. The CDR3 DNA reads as TGTGCCAGCTCACCACCTGGGCAGGGCGACTATGGCTACACCTTC. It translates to CASSPPGQGDYGYTF.